The clone carrying this T cell receptor beta chain was observed a single time. The target antigen is unknown. This record comes from a study of response to subunit inactivated influenza vaccine. Study results and caveats: Authors suggested few new T cells are recruited by each seasonal influenza vaccination.

A single record per CDR3 protein comes from TCRdb applying MiXCR to the RT-PCR reads. The sample carries hundreds of thousands of distinct CDR3 sequences, 10% to 15% recorded once. The sequence derives from a man between 45 and 60 years old who received an inactivated influenza vaccine. The source material was PBMCs from blood, sampled roughly 6 weeks after vaccination.

This CDR3 is CASSFRLAFADTQYF. The CDR3 region has the DNA TGTGCCAGCAGTTTCCGACTAGCTTTCGCAGATACGCAGTATTTT. The chain carries TRBV12-3 or TRBV12-4 and TRBJ2-3, with 7 bases identical to TRBD2. The J segment lost 4 bases and the V segment lost 3 bases, leaving 7 bases of the junction unmatched. This CDR3 has 15 residues.